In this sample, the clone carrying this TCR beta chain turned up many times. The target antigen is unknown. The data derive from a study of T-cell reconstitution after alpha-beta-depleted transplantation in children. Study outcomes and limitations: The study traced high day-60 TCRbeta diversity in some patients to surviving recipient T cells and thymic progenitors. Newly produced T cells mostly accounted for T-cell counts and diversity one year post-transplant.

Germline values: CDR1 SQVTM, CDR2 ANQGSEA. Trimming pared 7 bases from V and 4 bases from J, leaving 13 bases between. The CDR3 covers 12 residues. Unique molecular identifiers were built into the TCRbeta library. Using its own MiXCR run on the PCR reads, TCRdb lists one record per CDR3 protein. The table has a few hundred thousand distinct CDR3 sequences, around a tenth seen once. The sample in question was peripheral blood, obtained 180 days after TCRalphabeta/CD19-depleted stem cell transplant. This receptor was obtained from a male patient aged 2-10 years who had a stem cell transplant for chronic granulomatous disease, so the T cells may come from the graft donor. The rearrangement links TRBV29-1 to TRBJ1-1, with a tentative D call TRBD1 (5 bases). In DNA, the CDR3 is TGCAGCGCAAGGACATCTATCACTGAAGCTTTCTTT. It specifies CSARTSITEAFF.